The following is a T cell receptor (beta chain) sequence with its context. Those with alopecia areata gave lesional scalp punch biopsies and peripheral blood. CDR3 length: 14 amino acids. V dropped 2 bases and J dropped 4; count of bases not matched to a gene: 6. Per germline, CDR1 SQVTM and CDR2 ANQGSEA. The record originates from a study of CD8+ T cells in alopecia areata. For the study at large: Treatment with tofacitinib (6 to 18 months) was followed by 6 months off drug.

cDNA reverse transcribed from extracted RNA served as the sequencing template. Method: immunoSEQ multiplex PCR; TCRdb's copy keeps in-frame clones and lacks some. Of 160,000 or so clones listed, 40% to 60% were seen once; the top ten hold roughly 21%. V and J are TRBV29-1 and TRBJ2-7; 9 nucleotides align to TRBD1. The sequencing used CD8+ T cells sorted from blood, collected at week 0. This receptor was obtained from a human donor with alopecia areata. CDR3: CSVEYTGGGYEQYF. As DNA, the CDR3 is TGCAGCGTTGAATATACAGGGGGCGGTTACGAGCAGTACTTC.